The clone carrying this TCR beta chain has at least ten counts. Its specificity is unknown. These data come from a study of Graves' ophthalmopathy and Graves' hyperthyroidism. General observations from the study: Progression of ophthalmopathy was predicted by the model with 60% to 71% sensitivity and just under 75% specificity.

RNA transcripts were the source from which TCR beta CDR3 regions were amplified. Second-round multiplex PCR came after first-round RT-PCR with HTBI primers. TCRdb ran MiXCR on the multiplex PCR reads and lists one entry per CDR3 protein. The data show just over 600,000 distinct CDR3 sequences, about a fifth seen once. Only newly diagnosed hyperthyroidism patients aged 18 to 65, with under 2 months' duration, were enrolled. Serum thyroxine and TRAb, along with clinical symptoms, thyroid ultrasound and orbital computed tomography, were what diagnosis relied on. PBMCs came from approximately 9.6 ml of fresh peripheral blood. This CDR3 comprises 15 residues. Germline CDR1 is SGDLS and CDR2 is YYNGEE. Trimming pared 5 bases from V and 3 bases from J, leaving 15 bases between.

This chain uses TRBV9 with TRBJ1-3; D gene ambiguous. This TCR was sampled from a woman aged 18 to 35 with stable Graves' hyperthyroidism. Some clones in this sample may be carry-over from other donors' samples. The specimen sequenced was peripheral blood. The CDR3 sequence: CASSRRGGDGNTIYF. CDR3 nucleotide sequence: TGTGCCAGCAGTCGGCGGGGTGGGGATGGAAACACCATATATTTT. Supplemented by reference TRBV9 and TRBJ1-3, the full variable domain reads DSGVTQTPKHLITATGQRVTLRCSPRSGDLSVYWYQQSLDQGLQFLIQYYNGEERAKGNILERFSAQQFPDLHSELNLSSLELGDSALYFCASSRRGGDGNTIYFGEGSWLTVV.